The 10 T cell receptor beta chains listed next were all sequenced from one sample in a study of early T cells in non-severe SARS-CoV-2 infection. TCRdb re-analysed the 5' RACE reads in MiXCR, keeping a single row per CDR3 protein. The sample lists around 80,000 distinct CDR3 sequences, roughly 15% occurring once. The sequencing sample was made of whole blood. Receptors originate from an adult who was a healthcare worker with PCR-confirmed SARS-CoV-2 infection or an uninfected control (not recorded which).

This chain links TRBV7-9 with TRBJ1-4; TRBD1 aligns across 7 bases. This CDR3 comprises 15 residues. CDR1 is SEHNR, CDR2 FQNEAQ, per germline (reference sequence). V gave up 11 bases and J gave up 5 bases; unmatched junction bases: 14. The CDR3 sequence: CAADRTTGRNEKLFF. The CDR3 DNA reads as TGTGCCGCAGACCGGACGACAGGGAGAAATGAAAAACTGTTTTTT.

The chain carries TRBV7-9 and TRBJ1-6; the D is unclear. V shed 3 bases and J shed 7 bases, with 10 bases lying between them. Germline V lookup: CDR1 SEHNR, CDR2 FQNEAQ (reference sequence). The CDR3 spans 14 residues. CDR3 sequence reads: CASSFPFTNSPLHF. CDR3 nucleotide sequence: TGTGCCAGCAGCTTCCCATTCACGAATTCACCCCTCCACTTT.

This clonotype was detected many times. In DNA form, the CDR3 reads TGTGCCAGCAGCCTACTAGCGGGGGCGCAGTATTTT. It specifies CASSLLAGAQYF. This chain links TRBV7-9 with TRBJ2-3; 11 positions match TRBD2. With 5 bases clipped from V and 10 bases from J, the junction kept 2 bases outside the gene matches. This CDR3 has 12 residues. The germline CDR1 and CDR2 sequences are SEHNR and FQNEAQ (reference sequence). The whole variable domain, remainder taken from reference TRBV7-9 and TRBJ2-3, is DTGVSQNPRHKITKRGQNVTFRCDPISEHNRLYWYRQTLGQGPEFLTYFQNEAQLEKSRLLSDRFSAERPKGSFSTLEIQRTEQGDSAMYLCASSLLAGAQYFGPGTRLTVL.

This clonotype was seen ten or more times. This chain connects TRBV20-1 to TRBJ2-3; 8 bases agree with TRBD2. The CDR3 is 15 amino acids. Per germline, CDR1 DFQATT and CDR2 SNEGSKA (reference sequence). J gave up 6 bases and V 2 bases, and 10 bases lay outside the gene matches. The CDR3 coding sequence is TGCAGTGCTAGAAGAGGACGGGGGGGCCTGGATACGCAGTATTTT. It encodes CSARRGRGGLDTQYF.

This clonotype came up a few times. The CDR3 loop is CASSSRKWGNTGELFF. In DNA form, the CDR3 reads TGTGCCAGCAGCTCCCGAAAATGGGGGAACACCGGGGAGCTGTTTTTT. V usage is TRBV7-2 and J usage is TRBJ2-2, with no clear D. Germline assignment: CDR1 SGHTA and CDR2 FQGNSA. This CDR3 has 16 residues. Trimming took 4 bases from V and 1 from J, leaving 13 bases between them.

The V gene is TRBV7-2, the J gene TRBJ1-5; weak D call: TRBD1 (5 bases). Trimming removed 3 bases at V and 4 bases at J, with 10 bases between. The CDR3 is 14 amino acids. Germline loops: CDR1 SGHTA, CDR2 FQGNSA. CDR3 sequence (DNA): TGTGCCAGCAGCTTCGGCAGGGAGAATCAGCCCCAGCATTTT. Amino acid sequence: CASSFGRENQPQHF. Full variable domain (remainder filled in from reference TRBV7-2 and TRBJ1-5): GAGVSQSPSNKVTEKGKDVELRCDPISGHTALYWYRQSLGQGLEFLIYFQGNSAPDKSGLPSDRFSAERTGGSVSTLTIQRTQQEDSAVYLCASSFGRENQPQHFGDGTRLSIL.

This clonotype has a count of ten or more. J is TRBJ2-7 and V is TRBV30; 12 bases match TRBD1. Germline trimming cut 3 bases from V and 5 bases from J; bases unmatched to any gene: 5. The CDR3 totals 14 residues. From germline, CDR1 is GTSNPN and CDR2 SVGIG (reference sequence). The CDR3 protein is CAWRGTGGKNEQYF. The CDR3 DNA reads as TGTGCCTGGAGGGGGACAGGGGGCAAGAACGAGCAGTACTTC.

This clonotype was counted only a few times. This chain joins TRBV7-3 and TRBJ2-1; D is ambiguous. V lost 2 bases to trimming and J lost 9 bases, with 11 bases between them. Germline V CDR1 and CDR2: SGHTA, FQGTGA. The CDR3 has 13 residues. The CDR3 sequence is CASSLGFFGEQFF. The DNA of the CDR3 is TGTGCCAGCAGCTTAGGGTTTTTCGGTGAGCAGTTCTTC.

The chain combines TRBV7-2 with TRBJ1-5, with 10 bases that match TRBD1. V trimming: 5 bases; J trimming: 7 bases; junction bases outside the gene matches: 8. The germline gives CDR1 SGHTA, CDR2 FQGNSA. This CDR3 has 15 amino acids. The CDR3 here is CASSPVTGGGQPQHF. The CDR3 region has the DNA TGTGCCAGCAGCCCTGTGACAGGGGGCGGACAGCCCCAGCATTTT. The complete variable domain, with remaining parts taken from reference TRBV7-2 and TRBJ1-5, reads GAGVSQSPSNKVTEKGKDVELRCDPISGHTALYWYRQSLGQGLEFLIYFQGNSAPDKSGLPSDRFSAERTGGSVSTLTIQRTQQEDSAVYLCASSPVTGGGQPQHFGDGTRLSIL.

In its sample, this clonotype was seen many times. J is TRBJ1-4 and V is TRBV11-2; tentative D call: TRBD1 (5 bases). Germline CDR1 reads SGHAT; CDR2 reads FQNNGV. V shed 5 bases and J shed 8 bases, with 21 bases lying between them. The CDR3 length is 16 residues. Here the CDR3 DNA reads TGTGCCAGCAGCCAACGTCGTGCCAGGGCTGAAGAAAAACTGTTTTTT. Translation: CASSQRRARAEEKLFF.